This TCR beta chain was recovered during a study of post-analysis software for immune sequencing data. Study context: Courses of disease covered relapsing-remitting, secondary progressive and progressive-relapsing multiple sclerosis. Study results and limitations: A significant reduction in normalized Chao1 diversity was observed in multiple sclerosis patients versus controls. Roughly five TRBV segments appeared more often in patients than in controls, and TRBV5-6, TRBV5-1 and TRBV20-1 were among these. Batch-mates among the samples co-clustered strongly by F measure.

As concerns this clonotype: What it binds is not known.

This CDR3 contains 14 residues. CDR1 and CDR2 (germline): LGHDT, YNNKEL (reference sequence). Presence of unique molecular identifiers characterized the TCR beta cDNA libraries. T cells numbering roughly 0.85 to 10 million gave rise to roughly 0.5 million cDNA molecules. TCRdb re-called the PCR reads with MiXCR, one entry per CDR3 protein. This sample has approximately 690,000 distinct CDR3 sequences; over 45% occur once, and the top ten carry roughly 12%. The rearrangement links TRBV3-1 to TRBJ2-7, with unresolved D. The J call may be mistaken, given a closer DNA end match to TRBJ2-5. The sequenced sample consisted of blood. This clonotype was sampled from a girl aged 2 to 9 with multiple sclerosis. The CDR3 reads CASSQDTFQETQYF. CDR3 nucleotides: TGTGCCAGCAGCCAAGACACATTCCAAGAGACCCAGTACTTC.